A single sample gave rise to the 3 T cell receptor beta chains below, sequenced in a study of blood T cell repertoires in COVID-19. Generated by immunoSEQ multiplex PCR, the TCRdb table keeps only in-frame clones and is missing some. The sample gives around 70,000 clones, 88% of which show up once; just over 5% is in the top ten. The specimen sequenced was peripheral blood. The receptors come from a human donor in a cohort sampled during active COVID-19.

The chain uses TRBV6-6 and TRBJ1-1; 11 bases fit TRBD1. Germline values: CDR1 MNHNY, CDR2 SVGAGI (reference sequence). The V segment lost 5 bases and the J segment 8 bases; nucleotides outside the gene matches: 7. CDR3 length: 14 amino acids. Written as DNA, the CDR3 is TGTGCCAGCAGTCTAGGACAGGGGGCGGCGGAAGCTTTCTTT. Translated, it gives CASSLGQGAAEAFF.

This clone was seen a few times. V usage is TRBV18 and J usage is TRBJ1-6; unclear D gene. This CDR3 is built from 12 residues. CDR1 and CDR2 (germline): KGHSH, LQKENI. The germline V and J ends were trimmed by 6 bases and 3 bases, with 3 bases remaining between them. DNA of the CDR3: TGTGCCAGCTCGCGCTATAATTCACCCCTCCACTTT. Protein product: CASSRYNSPLHF. Together with reference TRBV18 and TRBJ1-6, the CDR3 gives the full variable domain: NAGVMQNPRHLVRRRGQEARLRCSPMKGHSHVYWYRQLPEEGLKFMVYLQKENIIDESGMPKERFSAEFPKEGPSILRIQQVVRGDSAAYFCASSRYNSPLHFGNGTRLTVT.

The chain is built from TRBV5-4 and TRBJ2-7; perhaps TRBD2 as D (5 bases). The V gene lost 6 bases and the J gene lost 5 bases, with 12 bases spanning the gap. The CDR3 totals 12 residues. The germline V gene encodes CDR1 SGHNT and CDR2 YYREEE (reference sequence). The CDR3 sequence is CASNFPGNEQYF. CDR3 coding DNA: TGTGCCAGCAACTTCCCGGGAAACGAGCAGTACTTC. Drawing the rest from reference TRBV5-4 and TRBJ2-7, the complete variable domain is ETGVTQSPTHLIKTRGQQVTLRCSSQSGHNTVSWYQQALGQGPQFIFQYYREEENGRGNFPPRFSGLQFPNYSSELNVNALELDDSALYLCASNFPGNEQYFGPGTRLTVT.